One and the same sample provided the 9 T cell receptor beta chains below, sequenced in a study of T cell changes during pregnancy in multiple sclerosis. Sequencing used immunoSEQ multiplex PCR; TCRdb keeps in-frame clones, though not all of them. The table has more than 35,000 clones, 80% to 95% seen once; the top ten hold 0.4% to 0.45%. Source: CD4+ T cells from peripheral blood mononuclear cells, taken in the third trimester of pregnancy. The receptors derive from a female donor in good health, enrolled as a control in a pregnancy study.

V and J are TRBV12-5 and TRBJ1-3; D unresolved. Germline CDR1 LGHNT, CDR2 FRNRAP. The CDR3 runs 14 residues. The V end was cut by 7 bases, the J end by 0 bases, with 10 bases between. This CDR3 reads CASAQSGSGNTIYF. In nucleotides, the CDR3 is TGTGCTAGTGCTCAGTCAGGCTCTGGAAACACCATATATTTT.

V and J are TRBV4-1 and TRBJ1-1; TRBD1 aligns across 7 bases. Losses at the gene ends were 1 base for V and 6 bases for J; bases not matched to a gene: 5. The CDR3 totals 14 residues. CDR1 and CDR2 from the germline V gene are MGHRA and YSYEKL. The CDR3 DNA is TGCGCCAGCAGCCAAGTGGACAGGTTCGCTGAAGCTTTCTTT. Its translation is CASSQVDRFAEAFF.

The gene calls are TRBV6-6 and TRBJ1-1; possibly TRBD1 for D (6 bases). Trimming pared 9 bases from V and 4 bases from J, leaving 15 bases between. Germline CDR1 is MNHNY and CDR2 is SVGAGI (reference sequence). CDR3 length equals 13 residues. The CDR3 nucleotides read TGTGCCAGTCCGGAACCAGGGGTCACTGAAGCTTTCTTT. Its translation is CASPEPGVTEAFF.

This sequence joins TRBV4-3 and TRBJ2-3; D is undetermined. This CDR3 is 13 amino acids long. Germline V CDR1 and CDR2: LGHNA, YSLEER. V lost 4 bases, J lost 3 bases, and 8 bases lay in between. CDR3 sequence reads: CASSLYYTDTQYF. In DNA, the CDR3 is TGCGCCAGCAGCCTTTATTATACAGATACGCAGTATTTT.

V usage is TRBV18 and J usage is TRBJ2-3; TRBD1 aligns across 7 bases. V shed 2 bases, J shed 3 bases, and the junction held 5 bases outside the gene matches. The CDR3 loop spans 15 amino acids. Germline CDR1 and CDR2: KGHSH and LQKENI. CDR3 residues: CASSPVQGVTDTQYF. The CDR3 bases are TGTGCCAGCTCACCAGTCCAGGGGGTAACAGATACGCAGTATTTT.

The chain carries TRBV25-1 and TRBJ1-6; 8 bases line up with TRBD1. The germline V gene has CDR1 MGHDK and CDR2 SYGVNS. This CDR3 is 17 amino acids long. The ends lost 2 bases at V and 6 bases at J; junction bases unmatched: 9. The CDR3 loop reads CASSELDRAEGNSPLHF. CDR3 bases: TGTGCCAGCAGTGAACTGGACAGGGCGGAGGGTAATTCACCCCTCCACTTT.

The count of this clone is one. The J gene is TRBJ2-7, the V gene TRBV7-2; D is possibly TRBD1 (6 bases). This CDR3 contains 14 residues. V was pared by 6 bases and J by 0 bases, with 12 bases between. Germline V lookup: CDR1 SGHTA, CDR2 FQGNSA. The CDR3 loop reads CASSRTGNSYEQYF. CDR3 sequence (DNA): TGTGCCAGCAGTCGCACAGGGAACTCCTACGAGCAGTACTTC.

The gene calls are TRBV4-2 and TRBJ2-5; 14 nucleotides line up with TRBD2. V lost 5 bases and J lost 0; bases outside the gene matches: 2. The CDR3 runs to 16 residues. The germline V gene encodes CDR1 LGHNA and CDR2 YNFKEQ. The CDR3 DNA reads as TGTGCCAGCAGCAAGGGACTAGCGGGGGACCAAGAGACCCAGTACTTC. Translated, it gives CASSKGLAGDQETQYF.

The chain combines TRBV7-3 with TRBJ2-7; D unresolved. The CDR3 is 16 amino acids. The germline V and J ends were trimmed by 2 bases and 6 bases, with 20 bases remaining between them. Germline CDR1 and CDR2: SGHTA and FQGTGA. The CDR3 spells CASSLESGAVASEQYF. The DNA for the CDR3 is TGTGCCAGCAGCTTAGAATCGGGTGCCGTGGCGAGCGAGCAGTACTTC.